Below, 26 T cell receptor beta chains from the same sample are listed, as sequenced in a study of low-dose radiotherapy and immunotherapy resistance in tumors (dated by TCRdb to the early 2020s). The time point label corresponds to: after trial treatment. The treatment or condition label corresponds to: LDRT plus nivolumab, ipilimumab, low-dose cyclophosphamide and aspirin (RACIN trial). TCRdb names Illumina HiSeq 2500 as the instrument used. To make first-strand cDNA, Superscript III was used along with a set of TRAV- and TRBV-specific primers so that both the TCRalpha and TCRbeta chains were covered. TCRs were amplified with Phusion for 15 to 20 PCR cycles, with a constant-region primer paired with the adapter attached to the V primers. The public reads were run again by TCRdb, first through fastp at Q25 and then through MiXCR, and only productive beta chains were kept. Each record represents a unique CDR3 protein, reported with the most common genes and DNA among its rows. The table for this sample lists 95,000 to 100,000 distinct CDR3 sequences; roughly 20% of them were counted only once. The ten most abundant clones make up approximately 4% of the sample.

The source was PBMCs, collected after low-dose radiotherapy plus immunotherapy. The receptors stem from a male donor with prostate cancer.

This clonotype was counted at least ten times. The chain couples TRBV6-2 or TRBV6-3 to TRBJ2-7; perhaps D is TRBD1 or TRBD2 (5 bases each). Trimming left V 2 bases short and J 4 bases short, with 12 bases between. From germline, CDR1 is MNHEY and CDR2 SVGEGT. This CDR3 is built from 14 residues. The CDR3 is CASSYRGGGYEQYF. CDR3 sequence (DNA): TGTGCCAGCAGTTACCGTGGTGGGGGATACGAGCAGTACTTC.

This clonotype occurred many times. This chain connects TRBV20-1 to TRBJ1-3, with D hard to call. Trimming left V 1 base short and J 8 bases short, with 15 bases between. The germline gives CDR1 DFQATT, CDR2 SNEGSKA (reference sequence). CDR3 size: 14 residues. This chain's CDR3 is CSARVSEHGDTIYF. The DNA of the CDR3 is TGCAGTGCTAGAGTATCGGAGCACGGGGACACCATATATTTT.

This chain joins TRBV19 and TRBJ2-7, with 7 bases fitting TRBD1. The CDR3 runs to 13 residues. Trimming removed 3 bases from V and 5 bases from J; junction bases left unmatched: 4. Per germline, CDR1 LNHDA and CDR2 SQIVND (reference sequence). The chain's CDR3 is CASSIFDRDEQYV. CDR3 coding DNA: TGTGCCAGTAGTATCTTCGACAGGGACGAGCAGTACGTC.

This clonotype appeared many times. The chain uses TRBV7-9 and TRBJ2-3; TRBD2 matches 8 bases. The CDR3 has 14 residues. V shed 8 bases, J shed 6 bases, and the junction held 10 bases outside the gene matches. Germline CDR1 and CDR2: SEHNR and FQNEAQ (reference sequence). The CDR3 region is CASSPGLGLDTQYF. The CDR3 region has the DNA TGTGCCAGCTCTCCGGGACTAGGACTTGATACGCAGTATTTT.

This clonotype qualifies as medium-sized. The rearrangement links TRBV6-6 to TRBJ1-1, with 7 bases identical to TRBD1. J was trimmed by 5 bases and V by 3 bases; bases with no gene match: 6. The germline gives CDR1 MNHNY, CDR2 SVGAGI (reference sequence). The length of the CDR3 is 14 residues. The CDR3 protein is CASSYTGEGTEAFF. CDR3 bases: TGTGCCAGCAGTTATACAGGGGAAGGAACTGAAGCTTTCTTT.

This chain connects TRBV30 to TRBJ2-1; the D is unclear. CDR3 length: 13 residues. Trimming left V 2 bases short and J 0 bases short, with 5 bases between. CDR1 is GTSNPN, CDR2 SVGIG, per germline (reference sequence). CDR3 bases: TGTGCCTGGAGTAGGGCCTCCTACAATGAGCAGTTCTTC. This translates into CAWSRASYNEQFF.

This clonotype was found a few times. This chain connects TRBV4-2 to TRBJ2-2; TRBD2 aligns across 10 bases. Germline V CDR1 and CDR2: LGHNA, YNFKEQ. V shed 0 bases and J 6 bases; nucleotides not matched to a gene: 7. The CDR3 totals 17 residues. CDR3 coding DNA: TGTGCCAGCAGCCAAGATGCAGGACTAGCGGCGGCCGGGGAGCTGTTTTTT. It is translated as CASSQDAGLAAAGELFF.

This clonotype was picked up many times. The V call is TRBV29-1, the J call TRBJ1-1; the D gene is possibly TRBD1 (5 bases). CDR1 SQVTM and CDR2 ANQGSEA come from the germline V gene. Trimming took 0 bases from V and 10 from J, leaving 12 bases between them. This CDR3 comprises 12 residues. Here the CDR3 DNA reads TGCAGCGTTGAAGAGGGGGGAGGTAGAGCTTTCTTT. Translated: CSVEEGGGRAFF.

This clonotype was seen repeatedly, ten times or more. The V call is TRBV12-3 or TRBV12-4, the J call TRBJ2-5; D perhaps matches TRBD2 (6 bases). With 8 bases removed from V and 4 bases from J, the gap between germline ends came to 14 bases. This CDR3 is built from 13 residues. This CDR3 is CASGSVGGETQYF. CDR3 DNA: TGTGCCAGCGGCTCAGTCGGGGGAGAGACCCAGTACTTC.

Ten or more counts support this clonotype. V and J are TRBV14 and TRBJ1-5; D remains ambiguous. V lost 2 bases to trimming and J lost 3 bases, with 20 bases between them. The CDR3 spans 18 residues. Germline-derived CDR1 and CDR2 are SGHDN and FVKESK. Here the CDR3 reads CASSQKNFSGGNNQPQHF. The CDR3 region has the DNA TGTGCCAGCAGCCAAAAGAACTTCTCCGGCGGTAACAATCAGCCCCAGCATTTT.

This clonotype came up many times. V usage is TRBV2 and J usage is TRBJ1-2; D unclear. In germline, CDR1 is SNHLY, CDR2 FYNNEI. The CDR3 consists of 16 residues. The V and J ends lost 1 base and 2 bases respectively, with 14 bases between them. DNA for the CDR3: TGTGCCAGCAGTGAAGTCTTTGCAGGACCCAACTATGGCTACACCTTC. This codes for CASSEVFAGPNYGYTF. Full variable domain (remainder filled in from reference TRBV2 and TRBJ1-2): EPEVTQTPSHQVTQMGQEVILRCVPISNHLYFYWYRQILGQKVEFLVSFYNNEISEKSEIFDDQFSVERPDGSNFTLKIRSTKLEDSAMYFCASSEVFAGPNYGYTFGSGTRLTVV.

There are many counts of this clonotype. The chain has TRBV5-1 and TRBJ1-6; 7 positions agree with TRBD1. Germline CDR1 SGHRS, CDR2 YFSETQ. The CDR3 runs 15 residues. The ends lost 4 bases at V and 7 bases at J; junction bases unmatched: 8. In DNA form, the CDR3 reads TGCGCCAGCAGCCCGGGACAGTTGCGCAATTCACCCCTCCACTTT. The encoded protein is CASSPGQLRNSPLHF.

The chain combines TRBV28 with TRBJ2-1; 7 nucleotides match TRBD2. The CDR3 is made up of 16 amino acids. Germline CDR1 is MDHEN and CDR2 is SYDVKM. V trimming: 2 bases; J trimming: 6 bases; junction bases outside the gene matches: 10. CDR3 nucleotides: TGTGCCAGCAGTTTACAGTTGGCAGGGAGGGCCAATGAGCAGTTCTTC. It is translated as CASSLQLAGRANEQFF.

This clonotype occurred many times. The chain has TRBV29-1 and TRBJ1-2; D not resolved. This CDR3 has 12 amino acids. CDR1 is SQVTM, CDR2 ANQGSEA, per germline. Trimming removed 7 bases at V and 2 bases at J, with 11 bases between. The CDR3: CSAREQNYGYTF. CDR3 coding DNA: TGCAGCGCGAGGGAGCAGAACTATGGCTACACCTTC.

This clonotype occurred once. A much bigger clone sits one base away, suggesting this may be a read error. The J gene is TRBJ1-2, the V gene TRBV7-8; unclear D gene. Germline CDR1 is SGHVS and CDR2 is FQNEAQ. This CDR3 comprises 13 residues. The DNA of the CDR3 is TGTGCCAGCAGCCCCGGATCGAGGGAGGGCTCCACCTTC. Encoded protein: CASSPGSREGSTF. The whole variable domain, filled in from reference TRBV7-8 and TRBJ1-2, reads GAGVSQSPRYKVAKRGQDVALRCDPISGHVSLFWYQQALGQGPEFLTYFQNEAQLDKSGLPSDRFFAERPEGSVSTLKIQRTQQEDSAVYLCASSPGSREGSTFGSGTRLTVV.

This clonotype was observed many times. V and J are TRBV6-5 and TRBJ1-6, with a weak D call TRBD1 (5 bases). The CDR3 covers 14 residues. Trimming removed 5 bases at V and 10 bases at J, with 15 bases between. Germline CDR1 is MNHEY and CDR2 is SVGAGI. CDR3 loop: CASSGSGTGSPLHF. The CDR3 coding sequence is TGTGCCAGCAGTGGGTCCGGGACGGGATCACCCCTCCACTTT.

At least ten counts were recorded for this clonotype. The J gene is TRBJ1-5, the V gene TRBV4-2; 8 bases agree with TRBD1. From germline, CDR1 is LGHNA and CDR2 YNFKEQ. This CDR3 is 18 amino acids long. The ends lost 4 bases at V and 2 bases at J; junction bases unmatched: 13. Written as DNA, the CDR3 is TGTGCCAGCAGCCCCACCACAGGGGGGGGGGGCGGCAATCAGCCCCAGCATTTT. This sequence encodes CASSPTTGGGGGNQPQHF.

This clonotype was found a few times. The V gene is TRBV20-1, the J gene TRBJ2-7; the D is unclear. V lost 3 bases and J lost 3, with 18 bases in between. Germline assignment: CDR1 DFQATT and CDR2 SNEGSKA (reference sequence). The CDR3 sequence is 15 residues long. The CDR3 bases are TGCAGTGCTAGGGGCAGCCTGAGTTTAGGCTACGAGCAGTACTTC. It yields the protein CSARGSLSLGYEQYF.

In this sample, this clonotype turned up many times. The rearrangement links TRBV7-9 to TRBJ1-5; TRBD1 might be the D (6 bases). This CDR3 is built from 15 residues. The V end lost 4 bases, the J end lost 4 bases, and 14 bases lay between the germline ends. Germline V lookup: CDR1 SEHNR, CDR2 FQNEAQ (reference sequence). CDR3 bases: TGTGCCAGCAGCTCTAACAGGGAGCCTAATCAGCCCCAGCATTTT. It codes for CASSSNREPNQPQHF.

This clonotype was seen repeatedly, ten times or more. The junction and the germline gene differ at one end; a read error may be behind it. The rearrangement uses TRBV27 and TRBJ2-2, with D possibly being TRBD2 (6 bases). Per germline, CDR1 MNHEY and CDR2 SMNVEV (reference sequence). The CDR3 is 17 residues long. The CDR3: CASSPPITPIFPGGLFF. DNA for the CDR3: TGTGCCAGCAGCCCGCCAATAACCCCCATCTTCCCCGGGGGGCTGTTTTTT.

Comments on this clonotype: An end of the junction does not agree with germline; a read error may underlie this. This chain joins TRBV5-3 and TRBJ1-3, with a possible D match to TRBD1 (5 bases). TRBV5-3 carries the ORF label, with uncertain function. The CDR3 totals 15 residues. CDR3 residues: CASSLRGIRGNTIYF. CDR3 coding DNA: TGTGCCAGCAGCTTGCGGGGCATACGTGGAAACACCATATATTTT.

This clonotype has a count of ten or more. The J gene is TRBJ2-5, the V gene TRBV7-2, with TRBD1 matching over 7 bases. Germline V gene sequence: CDR1 SGHTA, CDR2 FQGNSA. The CDR3 contains 18 residues. Germline trimming cut 3 bases from V and 4 bases from J; bases unmatched to any gene: 17. CDR3: CASSLSLGVGRQGETQYF. CDR3 sequence (DNA): TGTGCCAGCAGCTTGAGTCTGGGGGTGGGAAGACAGGGAGAGACCCAGTACTTC.

This clonotype has a count of ten or more. The chain recombines TRBV6-5 with TRBJ1-2; 7 nucleotides align to TRBD1. V lost 8 bases, J lost 0 bases, and 6 bases stayed unmatched. Germline CDR1 MNHEY, CDR2 SVGAGI. The CDR3 spans 14 residues. The CDR3 loop is CASGSGTANYGYTF. In nucleotides, the CDR3 is TGTGCCAGCGGTTCCGGGACAGCTAACTATGGCTACACCTTC.

Many counts were recorded for this clonotype. V is TRBV12-3 or TRBV12-4 and J is TRBJ2-1, with a possible D match to TRBD1 (5 bases). V lost 5 bases and J lost 7, with 18 bases in between. This CDR3 spans 15 amino acids. CDR3: CASSQYPNAGNEQFF. In DNA form, the CDR3 reads TGTGCCAGCAGTCAATACCCTAACGCAGGGAATGAGCAGTTCTTC.

This clonotype showed up many times. The chain combines TRBV7-2 with TRBJ1-6; D gene uncertain. Deletions cut 3 bases from V and 7 bases from J, with 13 bases between. CDR3 size: 15 residues. The germline V gene has CDR1 SGHTA and CDR2 FQGNSA. CDR3: CASSLGVRNNSPLHF. The DNA for the CDR3 is TGTGCCAGCAGCTTGGGAGTGAGGAACAATTCACCCCTCCACTTT. The full variable domain, rest sourced from reference TRBV7-2 and TRBJ1-6, is GAGVSQSPSNKVTEKGKDVELRCDPISGHTALYWYRQSLGQGLEFLIYFQGNSAPDKSGLPSDRFSAERTGGSVSTLTIQRTQQEDSAVYLCASSLGVRNNSPLHFGNGTRLTVT.

The chain joins TRBV20-1 to TRBJ2-7; TRBD2 aligns across 8 bases. CDR1 is DFQATT, CDR2 SNEGSKA, per germline (reference sequence). The CDR3 has 13 amino acids. The V gene end was trimmed by 6 bases and the J gene end by 3 bases; junction bases not matched to a gene: 7. In nucleotides, the CDR3 is TGCAGTGCAACTAGCGGCACCCTCTACGAGCAGTACTTC. Encoded protein: CSATSGTLYEQYF.